In its sample, the clone carrying this T cell receptor (beta chain) was seen many times. Its target is not known. The sample comes from a study of cytomegalovirus exposure and HLA in healthy donors. Study-level findings and limits: The Asian-associated ancestry cluster reportedly had fewer N-insertions than the approximately 630-donor mean in a later analysis. What TCR beta sequences reportedly achieved was accurate prediction of HLA-A and HLA-B alleles in most subjects. A cluster of highly shared sequence variants was likely a sequencing artifact.

The primer mix had 60 Vbeta and 13 Jbeta primers. Only in-frame clones appear in the TCRdb table, and some are missing; sequencing was by immunoSEQ multiplex PCR. The sample contains fewer than 120,000 clones, approximately 80% of which appear only once. The TCR comes from a man aged 25 to 40 in good health and CMV-seropositive. The sample comprised PBMCs.

CDR3 in amino acids: CAISGQDSYQPQHF. In DNA form, the CDR3 reads TGTGCCATCAGTGGTCAGGACAGCTATCAGCCCCAGCATTTT. The chain couples TRBV10-3 to TRBJ1-5; possibly TRBD1 for D (6 bases). Germline CDR1 ENHRY, CDR2 SYGVKD. Deletions cut 4 bases from V and 5 bases from J, with 12 bases between. The CDR3 length is 14 residues.